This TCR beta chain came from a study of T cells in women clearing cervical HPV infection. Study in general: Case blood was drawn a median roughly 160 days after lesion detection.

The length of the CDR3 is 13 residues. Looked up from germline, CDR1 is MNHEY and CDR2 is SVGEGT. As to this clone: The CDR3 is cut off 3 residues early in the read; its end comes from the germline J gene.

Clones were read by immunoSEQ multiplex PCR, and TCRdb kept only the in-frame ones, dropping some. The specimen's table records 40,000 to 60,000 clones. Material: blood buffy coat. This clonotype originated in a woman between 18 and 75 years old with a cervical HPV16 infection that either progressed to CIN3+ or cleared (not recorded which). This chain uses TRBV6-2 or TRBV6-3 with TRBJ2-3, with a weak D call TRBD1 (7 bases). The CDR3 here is CASGTSAQGTQYF. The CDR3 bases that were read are TGTGCCAGCGGGACTTCCGCACAGGGGACG.